The entry below gives a single T cell receptor beta chain sequence along with its context. Its antigen is not known. The data originate from a study of blood T cells in healthy people across ages. General study results and limits: TCR beta diversity, measured per million T cells, fell in a roughly linear way with age.

Germline V gene data show CDR1 as MNHEY and CDR2 as SVGAGI. The CDR3 spans 16 residues. V shed 1 base, J shed 3 bases, and the junction held 6 bases outside the gene matches. Samples had at least 6.5 million PBMCs isolated from them. A second about 7 to 11 cycle PCR used barcoded and J-beta primers. Using its own MiXCR run on the 5' RACE reads, TCRdb lists one record per CDR3 protein. The table lists about 1,000,000 distinct CDR3 sequences, 45% of them singletons, with under 20% in the top ten. The sequenced sample consisted of blood. The source is a woman aged 60 to 75 in good health. The chain combines TRBV6-5 with TRBJ1-3; 7 nucleotides line up with TRBD1. This CDR3 reads CASSYYRQGYGNTIYF. In DNA, the CDR3 is TGTGCCAGCAGTTACTACCGACAGGGTTATGGAAACACCATATATTTT.